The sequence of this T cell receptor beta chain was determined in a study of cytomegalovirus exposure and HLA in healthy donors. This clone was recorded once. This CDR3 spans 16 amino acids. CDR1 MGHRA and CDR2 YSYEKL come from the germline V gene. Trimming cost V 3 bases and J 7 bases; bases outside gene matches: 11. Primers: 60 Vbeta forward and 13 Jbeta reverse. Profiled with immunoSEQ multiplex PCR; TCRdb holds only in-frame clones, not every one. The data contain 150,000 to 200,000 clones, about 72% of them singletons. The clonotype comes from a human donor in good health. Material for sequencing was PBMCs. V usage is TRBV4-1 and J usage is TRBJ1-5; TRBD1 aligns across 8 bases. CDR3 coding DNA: TGCGCCAGCAGCCAGTACTCCGACAGGGGAGGACAGCCCCAGCATTTT. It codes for CASSQYSDRGGQPQHF.